One and the same sample provided the 17 T cell receptor beta chains below, sequenced in a study of blood T cell repertoires in COVID-19. Measured with immunoSEQ multiplex PCR; TCRdb has only the in-frame clones, and not every one. The sample contains 35,000 to 45,000 clones, approximately 94% of which appear only once. Sequenced: peripheral blood. These TCRs come from a man aged 50 to 60 with COVID-19, enrolled during active disease.

This chain connects TRBV10-2 to TRBJ2-1; 9 bases fit TRBD2. V shed 9 bases and J 4 bases; nucleotides not matched to a gene: 7. Germline CDR1 and CDR2: WSHSY and SAAADI. The CDR3 is 14 residues long. The CDR3 DNA reads TGCGCCAGTATGGGACTAGCCGATTACAATGAGCAGTTCTTC. Residues: CASMGLADYNEQFF.

The rearrangement links TRBV6-2 or TRBV6-3 to TRBJ1-2; no firm D call. The CDR3 has 12 residues. Germline V lookup: CDR1 MNHEY, CDR2 SVGEGT. Between the trimmed V and J ends, which lost 6 bases and 9 bases, there was a span of 14 bases. The CDR3 bases are TGTGCCAGCAGCCATAGGACTGGAAGCTACACCTTC. Translated, it gives CASSHRTGSYTF.

The sample holds a few counts of this clone. V and J are TRBV2 and TRBJ1-6; 7 nucleotides match TRBD1. Germline CDR1 and CDR2: SNHLY and FYNNEI. The V and J ends lost 7 bases and 10 bases, in that order; junction bases with no gene match: 16. The CDR3 is made up of 16 amino acids. The CDR3 sequence is CASTKGKGARYSPLHF. CDR3 coding DNA: TGTGCCAGCACGAAGGGGAAGGGGGCGCGTTACTCACCCCTCCACTTT.

The V call is TRBV28, the J call TRBJ1-4; D may be TRBD1 (5 bases). Germline V gene data show CDR1 as MDHEN and CDR2 as SYDVKM. The ends were cut back, 3 bases at V and 8 bases at J, with 13 bases in the middle. The CDR3 contains 14 residues. This CDR3 reads CASSLPPGDEKLFF. CDR3 DNA sequence: TGTGCCAGCAGTTTGCCCCCGGGGGACGAAAAACTGTTTTTT.

The chain is built from TRBV7-9 and TRBJ2-7; D may be TRBD2 (5 bases). The CDR3 sequence is 17 residues long. V lost 4 bases and J 0 bases, leaving 19 bases between the germline ends. The germline V gene has CDR1 SEHNR and CDR2 FQNEAQ (reference sequence). CDR3: CASSSDGFYTSSYEQYF. CDR3 sequence (DNA): TGTGCCAGCAGCTCGGACGGGTTTTACACTAGCTCCTACGAGCAGTACTTC. The entire variable domain, with the rest obtained from reference TRBV7-9 and TRBJ2-7, is as follows: DTGVSQNPRHKITKRGQNVTFRCDPISEHNRLYWYRQTLGQGPEFLTYFQNEAQLEKSRLLSDRFSAERPKGSFSTLEIQRTEQGDSAMYLCASSSDGFYTSSYEQYFGPGTRLTVT.

The chain employs TRBV28 and TRBJ1-4, with TRBD1 identical over 8 bases. This CDR3 comprises 14 residues. Trimming took 4 bases from V and 4 from J; bases not matched to a gene: 2. Germline CDR1 is MDHEN and CDR2 is SYDVKM. This chain's CDR3 is CASSSQGGNEKLFF. The CDR3 coding sequence is TGTGCCAGCAGTTCACAGGGGGGTAATGAAAAACTGTTTTTT.

This chain links TRBV7-2 with TRBJ2-2; D unclear. The CDR3 runs 14 residues. V lost 3 bases to trimming and J lost 8 bases, with 13 bases between them. Germline CDR1 SGHTA, CDR2 FQGNSA. The CDR3 nucleotides are TGTGCCAGCAGCTTTTCGGGTCTAACTGGGGAGCTGTTTTTT. Its protein product is CASSFSGLTGELFF.

V and J are TRBV6-5 and TRBJ2-7; the D gene is possibly TRBD2 (6 bases). V was clipped by 6 bases and J by 6 bases, with 18 bases between them. Germline V lookup: CDR1 MNHEY, CDR2 SVGAGI. This CDR3 is built from 14 residues. The CDR3 region is CASRGGLLEAEQYF. DNA of the CDR3: TGTGCCAGCAGGGGGGGACTCCTCGAGGCCGAGCAGTACTTC.

The rearrangement joins TRBV28 to TRBJ2-7; D remains ambiguous. In germline, CDR1 is MDHEN, CDR2 SYDVKM. V was trimmed by 7 bases and J by 0 bases, leaving 10 bases between them. This CDR3 region has 13 residues. The CDR3 DNA reads TGTGCCAGCACAATTAAACTCTCCTACGAGCAGTACTTC. Translating gives CASTIKLSYEQYF.

The chain couples TRBV6-5 to TRBJ2-4, with 7 bases that match TRBD1. CDR3 length: 16 residues. Germline loops: CDR1 MNHEY, CDR2 SVGAGI. Trimming removed 2 bases from V and 9 bases from J; junction bases left unmatched: 13. In nucleotides, the CDR3 is TGTGCCAGCAGTTACGGGTCAGGGGGTGGTAGAGGCATTCAGTACTTC. This codes for CASSYGSGGGRGIQYF.

V and J are TRBV4-2 and TRBJ1-2; unclear D gene. V was trimmed by 0 bases and J by 3 bases, leaving 11 bases between them. Germline-derived CDR1 and CDR2 are LGHNA and YNFKEQ. This CDR3 contains 15 residues. CDR3 nucleotides: TGTGCCAGCAGCCAAGATGGCAAGACTTACTATGGCTACACCTTC. It encodes CASSQDGKTYYGYTF.

The chain uses TRBV6-2 or TRBV6-3 and TRBJ1-5, with 9 bases that match TRBD1. Unmatched junction bases numbered 19, after V lost 6 bases and J lost 7 bases. CDR1 MNHEY and CDR2 SVGEGT come from the germline V gene. The CDR3 contains 18 residues. CDR3 region: CASSRTPSGQGTYQPQHF. The DNA of the CDR3 is TGTGCCAGCAGCCGAACCCCATCAGGACAGGGGACGTACCAGCCCCAGCATTTT.

The chain employs TRBV10-3 and TRBJ1-6; 7 bases match TRBD1. Per germline, CDR1 ENHRY and CDR2 SYGVKD. V lost 2 bases, J lost 7 bases, and 2 bases stayed unmatched. The CDR3 has 14 amino acids. For the CDR3, the DNA is TGTGCCATCAGTGAGCAGGGGGGCAATTCACCCCTCCACTTT. Its translation: CAISEQGGNSPLHF.

The V and J genes are TRBV7-9 and TRBJ2-3; D is unclear. Trimming removed 5 bases at V and 4 bases at J, with 10 bases between. This CDR3 spans 13 amino acids. Germline CDR1 is SEHNR and CDR2 is FQNEAQ (reference sequence). The CDR3 nucleotides read TGTGCCAGCAGCCTACTGTCCCCAGATACGCAGTATTTT. Its protein product is CASSLLSPDTQYF. The entire variable domain, with the rest obtained from reference TRBV7-9 and TRBJ2-3, is as follows: DTGVSQNPRHKITKRGQNVTFRCDPISEHNRLYWYRQTLGQGPEFLTYFQNEAQLEKSRLLSDRFSAERPKGSFSTLEIQRTEQGDSAMYLCASSLLSPDTQYFGPGTRLTVL.

This chain joins TRBV30 and TRBJ2-7; D might be TRBD2 (6 bases). Germline CDR1 reads GTSNPN; CDR2 reads SVGIG (reference sequence). V lost 3 bases, J lost 1 base, and 13 bases lay in between. The CDR3 spans 14 residues. CDR3 loop: CAWRTFGGSYEQYF. CDR3 nucleotide sequence: TGTGCCTGGAGGACTTTCGGGGGATCCTACGAGCAGTACTTC. Supplemented by reference TRBV30 and TRBJ2-7, the full variable domain reads SQTIHQWPATLVQPVGSPLSLECTVEGTSNPNLYWYRQAAGRGLQLLFYSVGIGQISSEVPQNLSASRPQDRQFILSSKKLLLSDSGFYLCAWRTFGGSYEQYFGPGTRLTVT.

The chain is built from TRBV5-1 and TRBJ1-2; the D is unclear. The CDR3 has 15 amino acids. With 4 bases removed from V and 8 bases from J, the gap between germline ends came to 21 bases. CDR1 is SGHRS and CDR2 is YFSETQ in the germline V gene. Written as DNA, the CDR3 is TGCGCCAGCAGCCTACGAGACACACCCGGAAAAGGCTACACCTTC. Its translation: CASSLRDTPGKGYTF.

This rearrangement joins TRBV3-1 (or the pseudogene TRBV3-2) to TRBJ2-1; 8 bases line up with TRBD2. Trimming removed 1 base from V and 9 bases from J; junction bases left unmatched: 8. Germline V lookup: CDR1 LGHDT, CDR2 YNNKEL (reference sequence). The CDR3 length is 15 residues. The CDR3 DNA follows: TGTGCCAGCAGCCAAGGGACTAGCCCCGTGGGTGAGCAGTTCTTC. Residues: CASSQGTSPVGEQFF.